Presented here are 24 T cell receptor beta chains from one specimen sequenced in a study of T cells after yellow fever vaccination. TCRdb itself ran the 5' RACE reads through MiXCR, one entry per CDR3 protein. The top ten clones hold 25% of a sample with some 110,000 distinct CDR3 sequences, 7.5% to 9.5% of them seen once. Sequenced here: CD8+ T cells sorted from PBMCs, sampled 45 days after the yellow fever booster vaccination. All receptors come from a man under 40 who received the YFV17D yellow fever vaccine.

Note on this clonotype: One end of the junction is discordant with germline, which a read error may explain. The rearrangement uses TRBV10-1 and TRBJ2-1; 11 bases align to TRBD1. The CDR3 runs to 20 residues. Germline V gives CDR1 WNHNN, CDR2 SYGVQD (reference sequence). This CDR3 reads CSSSESTGTGGFWSYNEQFF. The CDR3, as DNA: TGCTCCAGCAGTGAGTCCACCGGGACAGGGGGTTTTTGGTCCTACAATGAGCAGTTCTTC.

The genes are TRBV7-2 and TRBJ1-5, with D perhaps TRBD1 (6 bases). CDR3 length: 14 amino acids. Germline V gene data show CDR1 as SGHTA and CDR2 as FQGNSA. Trimming left V 6 bases short and J 4 bases short, with 13 bases between. CDR3 sequence: CASSRWTENQPQHF. The CDR3 bases are TGTGCCAGCAGTCGATGGACAGAGAATCAGCCCCAGCATTTT.

This clonotype was detected many times. The chain carries TRBV20-1 and TRBJ2-7, with D maybe TRBD2 (7 bases). V was pared by 6 bases and J by 5 bases, with 14 bases between. Germline CDR1 DFQATT, CDR2 SNEGSKA (reference sequence). CDR3 length: 12 amino acids. CDR3 loop: CSAPPGGDEQYF. CDR3 coding DNA: TGCAGTGCCCCCCCGGGGGGCGACGAGCAGTACTTC.

The rearrangement uses TRBV19 and TRBJ1-5; D is perhaps TRBD1 (5 bases). Trimming removed 5 bases from V and 1 base from J, with 9 bases in between. The CDR3 contains 14 residues. The germline V gene has CDR1 LNHDA and CDR2 SQIVND (reference sequence). The CDR3 sequence is CASSWGTSNQPQHF. CDR3 sequence (DNA): TGTGCCAGTAGTTGGGGGACCAGCAATCAGCCCCAGCATTTT.

This sequence joins TRBV7-9 and TRBJ2-6; perhaps D is TRBD1 or TRBD2 (5 bases each). Germline CDR1 and CDR2: SEHNR and FQNEAQ (reference sequence). The V and J ends lost 3 bases and 3 bases respectively, with 9 bases between them. The CDR3 consists of 15 residues. Written as DNA, the CDR3 is TGTGCCAGCAGCTTCCGAGGGGATGGGGCCAACGTCCTGACTTTC. Translation gives CASSFRGDGANVLTF.

This clonotype was observed at least ten times. The chain is built from TRBV12-3 or TRBV12-4 and TRBJ2-1; D is possibly TRBD1 (6 bases). Trimming removed 7 bases at V and 7 bases at J, with 14 bases between. This CDR3 contains 13 residues. The CDR3 bases are TGTGCCAGCACCATTGGGACACCAAATGAGCAGTTCTTC. It codes for CASTIGTPNEQFF.

This clonotype was seen at least ten times. The V call is TRBV12-3 or TRBV12-4, the J call TRBJ1-5; D gene unclear. This CDR3 contains 14 residues. V was cut by 8 bases and J by 1 base, with 12 bases left in between. The CDR3 here is CASLRAGSNQPQHF. The CDR3 nucleotides are TGTGCCAGCCTTCGAGCGGGAAGCAATCAGCCCCAGCATTTT.

This clonotype was recorded only once. A read error may explain this, as a much larger clone is one base away. The chain is built from TRBV27 and TRBJ2-7; 8 nucleotides agree with TRBD2. V dropped 5 bases and J dropped 5; count of bases not matched to a gene: 14. CDR3 length: 16 residues. Germline CDR1 is MNHEY and CDR2 is SMNVEV (reference sequence). CDR3 nucleotide sequence: TGTGCCAGCAGTGCGGTCCGGGAGGGCCCTCATAACGAGCAGTACTTC. Its protein product is CASSAVREGPHNEQYF.

This clonotype was counted ten times or more. The chain employs TRBV4-3 and TRBJ2-5; D possibly corresponds to TRBD2 (6 bases). The CDR3 consists of 16 residues. V shed 0 bases and J shed 4 bases, with 15 bases lying between them. CDR1 and CDR2 (germline): LGHNA, YSLEER. The CDR3 here is CASSQDPQGGGETQYF. DNA for the CDR3: TGCGCCAGCAGCCAAGATCCCCAGGGAGGAGGAGAGACCCAGTACTTC.

This clonotype was observed at least ten times. The V and J genes are TRBV6-2 or TRBV6-3 and TRBJ1-5, with unresolved D. Trimming took off 0 bases at V and 6 bases at J, with 6 bases between the two ends. The length of the CDR3 is 13 residues. Germline CDR1 and CDR2: MNHEY and SVGEGT. CDR3 amino acids: CASSYSKVQPQHF. In DNA, the CDR3 is TGTGCCAGCAGTTACTCGAAGGTTCAGCCCCAGCATTTT.

The V and J genes are TRBV29-1 and TRBJ1-4; 9 positions match TRBD1. This CDR3 is built from 15 residues. Trimming at V came to 7 bases and at J to 2 bases, leaving 8 bases not matched to a gene. CDR1 is SQVTM and CDR2 is ANQGSEA in the germline V gene. The CDR3 reads CSAGRTGGTNEKLFF. The CDR3 coding sequence is TGCAGCGCCGGGAGAACAGGGGGCACTAATGAAAAACTGTTTTTT.

This clonotype was seen many times. The gene calls are TRBV20-1 and TRBJ2-1, with no clear D. Germline V gene lookup returns CDR1 DFQATT and CDR2 SNEGSKA (reference sequence). The V gene lost 3 bases and the J gene lost 8 bases, with 17 bases spanning the gap. This CDR3 region has 14 residues. The CDR3 region has the DNA TGCAGTGCTAGTGTTCCTAGTGCAAGCGATGAGCAGTTCTTC. The encoded protein is CSASVPSASDEQFF.

This clonotype was seen at least ten times. This chain connects TRBV7-2 to TRBJ2-7; D gene unclear. The CDR3 extends over 14 amino acids. Between the trimmed V and J ends, which lost 6 bases and 2 bases, there was a span of 14 bases. The V gene's germline CDR1 is SGHTA and CDR2 FQGNSA. Here the CDR3 reads CASRPTGEAYEQYF. CDR3 sequence (DNA): TGTGCCAGCAGACCTACTGGGGAAGCCTACGAGCAGTACTTC.

Only a few counts were recorded for this clonotype. The V and J genes are TRBV5-1 and TRBJ2-2; 7 nucleotides align to TRBD1. The germline V gene has CDR1 SGHRS and CDR2 YFSETQ. Germline trimming cut 1 base from V and 3 bases from J; bases unmatched to any gene: 6. The CDR3 contains 16 residues. In DNA, the CDR3 is TGCGCCAGCAGCTTGACCCCGGGACAGTACACCGGGGAGCTGTTTTTT. Amino acids: CASSLTPGQYTGELFF.

Relative to its sample, this clonotype is medium-sized. This rearrangement joins TRBV4-3 to TRBJ2-1; D is unclear. Germline values: CDR1 LGHNA, CDR2 YSLEER. This CDR3 contains 14 residues. V lost 0 bases and J 5 bases, leaving 8 bases between the germline ends. The CDR3 DNA is TGCGCCAGCAGCCAAGATTCCAGAAACAATGAGCAGTTCTTC. This sequence encodes CASSQDSRNNEQFF.

The rearrangement uses TRBV11-2 and TRBJ2-7, with no clear D. CDR1 and CDR2 from the germline V gene are SGHAT and FQNNGV. Trimming pared 11 bases from V and 3 bases from J, leaving 17 bases between. There are 13 residues in the CDR3. The CDR3 DNA reads TGTGCCGACACTATTAGGGCAGTCTACGAGCAGTACTTC. Its translation: CADTIRAVYEQYF.

V gene TRBV27 combines with J gene TRBJ2-7; possibly TRBD1 for D (6 bases). Germline CDR1 MNHEY, CDR2 SMNVEV (reference sequence). V gave up 6 bases and J gave up 1 base, with 16 bases separating them. The CDR3 extends over 15 amino acids. The CDR3: CASRTGPGASYEQYF. DNA for the CDR3: TGTGCCAGCAGAACGGGTCCAGGGGCGTCCTACGAGCAGTACTTC.

This clonotype was seen at least ten times. In DNA form, the CDR3 reads TGTGCCAGCACCTACCCGAGGGACATCCACACTGAAGCTTTCTTT. Translating it yields CASTYPRDIHTEAFF. The rearrangement uses TRBV7-9 and TRBJ1-1; possible D gene TRBD1, 6 bases. Germline V gene sequence: CDR1 SEHNR, CDR2 FQNEAQ (reference sequence). V was trimmed by 7 bases and J by 3 bases, leaving 18 bases between them. The CDR3 runs to 15 residues.

This clonotype was seen at least ten times. The chain couples TRBV27 to TRBJ2-7, with TRBD1 identical over 9 bases. Germline-derived CDR1 and CDR2 are MNHEY and SMNVEV (reference sequence). CDR3 length: 16 residues. With V trimmed by 3 bases and J by 2 bases, 8 bases remained unmatched. CDR3 residues: CASSLSGTGYTYEQYF. CDR3 bases: TGTGCCAGCAGTTTGTCCGGGACAGGGTATACCTACGAGCAGTACTTC.

This clonotype showed up many times. The chain is built from TRBV11-2 and TRBJ2-7, with TRBD2 as a possible D gene (6 bases). Between the trimmed V and J ends, which lost 5 bases and 3 bases, there was a span of 11 bases. This CDR3 has 13 amino acids. The germline CDR1 and CDR2 sequences are SGHAT and FQNNGV. The CDR3 DNA sequence: TGTGCCAGCAGCCCACGGGAGATCTACGAGCAGTACTTC. Encoded protein: CASSPREIYEQYF. The full variable domain, with the rest looked up from reference TRBV11-2 and TRBJ2-7, is EAGVAQSPRYKIIEKRQSVAFWCNPISGHATLYWYQQILGQGPKLLIQFQNNGVVDDSQLPKDRFSAERLKGVDSTLKIQPAKLEDSAVYLCASSPREIYEQYFGPGTRLTVT.

With regard to this clonotype: An end of the junction differs from the germline gene, which may be a read error. The CDR3 loop is CAISPGPDTQYF. The CDR3, as DNA: TGTGCCATCAGCCCTGGGCCAGATACGCAGTATTTT. The V gene is TRBV4-2, the J gene TRBJ2-3; D unclear. The CDR3 has 12 residues. From germline, CDR1 is LGHNA and CDR2 YNFKEQ.

This clonotype came up many times. This chain connects TRBV27 to TRBJ2-7, with 7 bases matching TRBD2. The V segment lost 5 bases and the J segment 4 bases; nucleotides outside the gene matches: 14. The germline gives CDR1 MNHEY, CDR2 SMNVEV (reference sequence). The CDR3 loop spans 16 amino acids. Here the CDR3 DNA reads TGTGCCAGCAGTCCCAGGGCTCTGGGAGGGCCATACGAGCAGTACTTC. Protein: CASSPRALGGPYEQYF.

This clonotype appeared many times. The chain uses TRBV5-1 and TRBJ2-7; D might be TRBD2 (6 bases). This CDR3 has 23 residues. The V end was cut by 7 bases, the J end by 0 bases, with 41 bases between. CDR1 and CDR2 from the germline V gene are SGHRS and YFSETQ. The CDR3 bases are TGCGCCAGCCGAGCTTATCAGGGATTCGAGGTACAGTACGGACTAACGAACTCCTACGAGCAGTACTTC. It is translated as CASRAYQGFEVQYGLTNSYEQYF.

The table lists this clonotype with a few counts. The chain combines TRBV19 with TRBJ2-2; tentative D call: TRBD2 (6 bases). This CDR3 has 15 amino acids. CDR1 LNHDA and CDR2 SQIVND come from the germline V gene (reference sequence). Trimming took 6 bases from V and 1 from J, leaving 12 bases between them. The CDR3 spells CASSPLAQNTGELFF. The CDR3 DNA reads TGTGCCAGTAGCCCCCTAGCGCAGAACACCGGGGAGCTGTTTTTT.